The rows below give T cell receptor beta chains drawn from one sample of a study of blood T cell repertoires in COVID-19. Clones were sequenced by immunoSEQ multiplex PCR, and TCRdb holds only the in-frame ones, with some missing. The repertoire holds about 13,000 clones, with approximately 91% as singletons. The source material was peripheral blood. The receptors come from a human donor in a cohort sampled during active COVID-19. The CDR3 runs from the conserved cysteine through the conserved F or W. The D gene is left open where the match is weak. Only part of the rows carry a size: once, few, many, or a class if the clone is expanded.

abundance: NA
j_gene: TRBJ1-2
d_gene: NA
v_gene: TRBV18
CDR3aa: CASSPALDRSNYGYTF
CDR3nt: TGTGCCAGCTCACCGGCCTTGGACAGAAGCAACTATGGCTACACCTTC

abundance: few
j_gene: TRBJ1-2
d_gene: TRBD1
v_gene: TRBV11-2
CDR3aa: CASSPFRTGDGYTF
CDR3nt: TGTGCCAGCAGCCCATTCCGGACAGGGGATGGCTACACCTTC

abundance: NA
j_gene: TRBJ2-4
d_gene: TRBD2
v_gene: TRBV5-4
CDR3aa: CASSLAGGPSKNIQYF
CDR3nt: TGTGCCAGCAGCTTAGCGGGAGGGCCGTCCAAAAACATTCAGTACTTC

abundance: NA
j_gene: TRBJ2-3
d_gene: NA
v_gene: TRBV7-2
CDR3aa: CASSLVSGFVTDTQYF
CDR3nt: TGTGCCAGCAGCTTAGTTTCGGGGTTCGTCACAGATACGCAGTATTTT

abundance: NA
j_gene: TRBJ1-5
d_gene: NA
v_gene: TRBV19
CDR3aa: CASSRGQSNQPQHF
CDR3nt: TGTGCCAGTAGTAGAGGACAGTCCAATCAGCCCCAGCATTTT

abundance: NA
j_gene: TRBJ2-3
d_gene: TRBD2
v_gene: TRBV11-2
CDR3aa: CASSSGGASSQYF
CDR3nt: TGTGCCAGCAGTAGCGGGGGGGCTAGTTCGCAGTATTTT

abundance: NA
j_gene: TRBJ2-1
d_gene: TRBD2
v_gene: TRBV29-1
CDR3aa: CSVEGLAGGYNEQFF
CDR3nt: TGCAGCGTTGAGGGACTAGCGGGAGGCTACAATGAGCAGTTCTTC

abundance: NA
j_gene: TRBJ2-1
d_gene: TRBD2
v_gene: TRBV6-2/TRBV6-3
CDR3aa: CASSSPAGGRYNEQFF
CDR3nt: TGTGCCAGCAGTTCACCAGCGGGGGGGCGCTACAATGAGCAGTTCTTC

abundance: NA
j_gene: TRBJ1-2
d_gene: TRBD1
v_gene: TRBV12-3/TRBV12-4
CDR3aa: CASSLQGAGGYTF
CDR3nt: TGTGCCAGCAGTTTACAGGGGGCCGGTGGCTACACCTTC

abundance: NA
j_gene: TRBJ2-3
d_gene: NA
v_gene: TRBV6-4
CDR3aa: CASSDSKYGEDTDTQYF
CDR3nt: TGTGCCAGCAGTGACTCGAAATATGGCGAGGACACAGATACGCAGTATTTT

abundance: NA
j_gene: TRBJ2-1
d_gene: TRBD2
v_gene: TRBV19
CDR3aa: CASSIELSGRTDNEQFF
CDR3nt: TGTGCCAGTAGTATAGAACTTAGCGGGAGAACAGACAATGAGCAGTTCTTC

abundance: NA
j_gene: TRBJ1-6
d_gene: NA
v_gene: TRBV11-2
CDR3aa: CASTRGAYNSPLHF
CDR3nt: TGTGCCAGCACCAGGGGTGCATATAATTCACCCCTCCACTTT

abundance: NA
j_gene: TRBJ2-7
d_gene: TRBD1
v_gene: TRBV6-6
CDR3aa: CASSYLGQGQYF
CDR3nt: TGTGCCAGCAGTTACTTGGGACAGGGGCAGTACTTC

abundance: NA
j_gene: TRBJ1-1
d_gene: NA
v_gene: TRBV6-6
CDR3aa: CASSYSRTWEDTEAFF
CDR3nt: TGTGCCAGCAGTTACTCGAGGACTTGGGAGGACACTGAAGCTTTCTTT

abundance: NA
j_gene: TRBJ1-1
d_gene: TRBD1
v_gene: TRBV3-1/TRBV3-2
CDR3aa: CASSQGDRVTEAFF
CDR3nt: TGTGCCAGCAGCCAAGGGGACAGGGTCACTGAAGCTTTCTTT

abundance: NA
j_gene: TRBJ2-5
d_gene: NA
v_gene: TRBV5-6
CDR3aa: CASSLTMEEQETQYF
CDR3nt: TGTGCCAGCAGCTTGACGATGGAGGAACAAGAGACCCAGTACTTC

abundance: NA
j_gene: TRBJ2-1
d_gene: TRBD2
v_gene: TRBV19
CDR3aa: CASNKAGVPNEQFF
CDR3nt: TGTGCCAGTAATAAAGCGGGAGTCCCAAATGAGCAGTTCTTC

abundance: NA
j_gene: TRBJ2-1
d_gene: NA
v_gene: TRBV7-9
CDR3aa: CASSFQGGLGEQFF
CDR3nt: TGTGCCAGCAGCTTTCAGGGGGGACTGGGTGAGCAGTTCTTC

abundance: NA
j_gene: TRBJ1-2
d_gene: NA
v_gene: TRBV6-1
CDR3aa: CASSDANYGYTF
CDR3nt: TGTGCCAGCAGTGACGCGAACTATGGCTACACCTTC

abundance: once
j_gene: TRBJ2-6
d_gene: NA
v_gene: TRBV5-1
CDR3aa: CASSQTVSGANVLTF
CDR3nt: TGCGCCAGCAGCCAGACAGTCTCTGGGGCCAACGTCCTGACTTTC

abundance: NA
j_gene: TRBJ2-1
d_gene: TRBD2
v_gene: TRBV4-1
CDR3aa: CASSQDGLAGSYNEQFF
CDR3nt: TGCGCCAGCAGCCAAGACGGACTAGCGGGATCCTACAATGAGCAGTTCTTC

abundance: NA
j_gene: TRBJ2-3
d_gene: NA
v_gene: TRBV10-3
CDR3aa: CAISDMVAASTDTQYF
CDR3nt: TGTGCCATCAGTGACATGGTGGCAGCGAGCACAGATACGCAGTATTTT

abundance: NA
j_gene: TRBJ2-7
d_gene: TRBD2
v_gene: TRBV3-1/TRBV3-2
CDR3aa: CASSQGGGGGEQYF
CDR3nt: TGTGCCAGCAGCCAAGGCGGGGGGGGCGGGGAGCAGTACTTC

abundance: NA
j_gene: TRBJ2-1
d_gene: NA
v_gene: TRBV14
CDR3aa: CASSQDYLAPYNEQFF
CDR3nt: TGTGCCAGCAGCCAAGATTACCTAGCGCCTTACAATGAGCAGTTCTTC

abundance: NA
j_gene: TRBJ1-4
d_gene: TRBD1
v_gene: TRBV6-4
CDR3aa: CANPLDRAFEKLFF
CDR3nt: TGTGCCAATCCCTTAGACAGGGCCTTCGAAAAACTGTTTTTT

abundance: once
j_gene: TRBJ1-6
d_gene: NA
v_gene: TRBV19
CDR3aa: CASSMGRSNSPLHF
CDR3nt: TGTGCCAGTAGTATGGGCCGGTCCAATTCACCCCTCCACTTT

abundance: NA
j_gene: TRBJ1-6
d_gene: TRBD1
v_gene: TRBV18
CDR3aa: CASSPGRQGNSPLHF
CDR3nt: TGTGCCAGCTCACCTGGGAGACAGGGGAACTCACCCCTCCACTTT

abundance: NA
j_gene: TRBJ2-5
d_gene: NA
v_gene: TRBV9
CDR3aa: CASSFDSRETQYF
CDR3nt: TGTGCCAGCAGCTTCGATTCCAGGGAGACCCAGTACTTC

abundance: NA
j_gene: TRBJ2-1
d_gene: TRBD2
v_gene: TRBV5-1
CDR3aa: CASSRETSGGVIHYEQFF
CDR3nt: TGCGCCAGCAGCCGAGAGACTAGCGGGGGGGTTATACACTATGAGCAGTTCTTC

abundance: NA
j_gene: TRBJ2-7
d_gene: NA
v_gene: TRBV6-5
CDR3aa: CASSYLGSYEQYF
CDR3nt: TGTGCCAGCAGTTACCTCGGGAGCTACGAGCAGTACTTC

abundance: NA
j_gene: TRBJ1-3
d_gene: NA
v_gene: TRBV5-1
CDR3aa: CASSASARGLSGNTIYF
CDR3nt: TGCGCCAGCAGCGCTTCCGCCAGGGGTTTATCTGGAAACACCATATATTTT

abundance: NA
j_gene: TRBJ2-5
d_gene: TRBD1
v_gene: TRBV4-2
CDR3aa: CASSQSGTGGLETQYF
CDR3nt: TGTGCCAGCAGCCAATCCGGGACAGGGGGCCTTGAGACCCAGTACTTC

abundance: NA
j_gene: TRBJ2-1
d_gene: NA
v_gene: TRBV6-5
CDR3aa: CASSYQRAYNEQFF
CDR3nt: TGTGCCAGCAGTTACCAGAGGGCGTACAATGAGCAGTTCTTC

abundance: NA
j_gene: TRBJ2-3
d_gene: TRBD2
v_gene: TRBV5-8
CDR3aa: CASSKTSGSIWTDTQYF
CDR3nt: TGTGCCAGCAGCAAGACTAGCGGGAGTATCTGGACAGATACGCAGTATTTT

abundance: NA
j_gene: TRBJ1-2
d_gene: NA
v_gene: TRBV6-5
CDR3aa: CASTDRTEDYGYTF
CDR3nt: TGTGCCAGCACCGACCGGACAGAAGACTATGGCTACACCTTC

abundance: NA
j_gene: TRBJ2-3
d_gene: NA
v_gene: TRBV11-2
CDR3aa: CASSLGGSSTDTQYF
CDR3nt: TGTGCCAGCAGCTTAGGAGGCAGTAGCACAGATACGCAGTATTTT

abundance: once
j_gene: TRBJ2-2
d_gene: TRBD1
v_gene: TRBV7-2
CDR3aa: CASSLGGGRGLSPGELFF
CDR3nt: TGTGCCAGCAGCTTAGGAGGCGGCAGGGGGCTTAGCCCCGGGGAGCTGTTTTTT

abundance: NA
j_gene: TRBJ1-5
d_gene: TRBD1
v_gene: TRBV27
CDR3aa: CASSRSRDRNQPQHF
CDR3nt: TGTGCCAGCAGTAGGAGCCGGGACAGAAATCAGCCCCAGCATTTT

abundance: NA
j_gene: TRBJ2-7
d_gene: NA
v_gene: TRBV28
CDR3aa: CASRPAVGRTVYEQYF
CDR3nt: TGTGCCAGCAGACCTGCAGTGGGGCGAACAGTCTACGAGCAGTACTTC

abundance: NA
j_gene: TRBJ2-7
d_gene: TRBD1
v_gene: TRBV5-6
CDR3aa: CASSPGQGNVVEQYF
CDR3nt: TGTGCCAGCAGCCCTGGACAGGGCAATGTCGTCGAGCAGTACTTC

abundance: NA
j_gene: TRBJ1-1
d_gene: NA
v_gene: TRBV18
CDR3aa: CASSPLENTEAFF
CDR3nt: TGTGCCAGCTCACCACTAGAGAACACTGAAGCTTTCTTT

abundance: NA
j_gene: TRBJ2-7
d_gene: NA
v_gene: TRBV18
CDR3aa: CASSPRFADEQYF
CDR3nt: TGTGCCAGCTCACCTAGATTCGCGGACGAGCAGTACTTC

abundance: NA
j_gene: TRBJ2-7
d_gene: TRBD2
v_gene: TRBV28
CDR3aa: CASSFGAGGVYEQYF
CDR3nt: TGTGCCAGCAGTTTCGGAGCGGGAGGCGTCTACGAGCAGTACTTC

abundance: NA
j_gene: TRBJ1-2
d_gene: NA
v_gene: TRBV6-5
CDR3aa: CASSPTQVSGGYTF
CDR3nt: TGTGCCAGCAGCCCCACACAGGTCTCGGGTGGCTACACCTTC

abundance: NA
j_gene: TRBJ2-5
d_gene: TRBD1
v_gene: TRBV6-5
CDR3aa: CASRETGPKETQYF
CDR3nt: TGTGCCAGCAGGGAGACAGGGCCGAAAGAGACCCAGTACTTC

abundance: NA
j_gene: TRBJ2-5
d_gene: NA
v_gene: TRBV6-5
CDR3aa: CASRRTDGRQETQYF
CDR3nt: TGTGCCAGCAGGAGGACAGACGGTAGGCAAGAGACCCAGTACTTC

abundance: NA
j_gene: TRBJ2-2
d_gene: NA
v_gene: TRBV7-2
CDR3aa: CASSPMRLTGELFF
CDR3nt: TGTGCCAGCAGCCCTATGCGACTCACCGGGGAGCTGTTTTTT

abundance: NA
j_gene: TRBJ1-1
d_gene: TRBD1
v_gene: TRBV6-6
CDR3aa: CASSSGQGHTEAFF
CDR3nt: TGTGCCAGCAGTTCCGGACAGGGACACACTGAAGCTTTCTTT

abundance: NA
j_gene: TRBJ2-1
d_gene: TRBD2
v_gene: TRBV2
CDR3aa: CASRTSGRYNEQFF
CDR3nt: TGTGCCAGCAGAACTAGCGGGAGGTACAATGAGCAGTTCTTC

abundance: NA
j_gene: TRBJ2-7
d_gene: TRBD2
v_gene: TRBV4-1
CDR3aa: CASSQRFTSGDPYEQYF
CDR3nt: TGCGCCAGCAGCCAACGTTTTACTAGCGGGGATCCCTACGAGCAGTACTTC

abundance: NA
j_gene: TRBJ1-1
d_gene: NA
v_gene: TRBV10-3
CDR3aa: CAISDPDMMKNTEAFF
CDR3nt: TGTGCCATCAGTGACCCAGACATGATGAAGAACACTGAAGCTTTCTTT

abundance: NA
j_gene: TRBJ2-3
d_gene: TRBD2
v_gene: TRBV3-1/TRBV3-2
CDR3aa: CASSTGTSGPNTQYF
CDR3nt: TGTGCCAGCAGCACAGGGACTAGCGGACCTAATACGCAGTATTTT

abundance: NA
j_gene: TRBJ1-3
d_gene: TRBD1
v_gene: TRBV7-2
CDR3aa: CASSLQGATGNTIYF
CDR3nt: TGTGCCAGCAGCTTACAGGGGGCGACTGGAAACACCATATATTTT

abundance: few
j_gene: TRBJ1-5
d_gene: NA
v_gene: TRBV30
CDR3aa: CAWSNGSRDF
CDR3nt: TGTGCCTGGTCTAACGGATCGAGGGATTTT

abundance: NA
j_gene: TRBJ2-7
d_gene: TRBD1
v_gene: TRBV24-1
CDR3aa: CATSGQGSEQYF
CDR3nt: TGTGCCACCAGTGGACAGGGATCCGAGCAGTACTTC